The 14 T cell receptor beta chains reported below all come from one sample, sequenced in a study of T cells in Graves' hyperthyroidism and ophthalmopathy. The investigators amplified TCR beta CDR3 regions from RNA transcripts. The HTBI primer set served for first-round RT-PCR of the TCR CDR3. Using its own MiXCR run on the multiplex PCR reads, TCRdb lists one record per CDR3 protein. The repertoire consists of a few hundred thousand distinct CDR3 sequences, with around a sixth occurring once and the leading ten covering about 30%. The source material was blood. These TCRs come from a woman younger than 35 with Graves' hyperthyroidism that later progressed to Graves' ophthalmopathy.

V gene TRBV3-1 combines with J gene TRBJ2-5; no reliable D call. V lost 4 bases and J 5 bases, leaving 17 bases between the germline ends. The CDR3 has 15 residues. The germline CDR1 and CDR2 sequences are LGHDT and YNNKEL (reference sequence). The CDR3 DNA follows: TGTGCCAGCAGCCCCATTACCAGAATATCTGAGACCCAGTACTTC. It yields the protein CASSPITRISETQYF.

The V gene is TRBV24-1, the J gene TRBJ1-1; no definite D call. Germline loops: CDR1 KGHDR, CDR2 SFDVKD. There are 13 residues in the CDR3. The germline V and J ends were trimmed by 3 bases and 1 base, with 5 bases remaining between them. CDR3 loop: CATSDPGNTEAFF. For the CDR3, the DNA is TGTGCCACCAGTGATCCTGGGAACACTGAAGCTTTCTTT.

Concerning this clonotype: A much larger clone is a single base away; this may be a read error. The J gene is TRBJ2-1, the V gene TRBV28; 9 nucleotides line up with TRBD1. The J call is doubtful: the DNA matches TRBJ2-7 better. The germline gives CDR1 MDHEN, CDR2 SYDVKM. CDR3 length equals 14 residues. The DNA of the CDR3 is TGTGCCAGCAACTCAGGGACAGGGAACAATGAGCAGTACTTC. This translates into CASNSGTGNNEQYF.

This chain links TRBV4-2 with TRBJ2-1, with D perhaps TRBD2 (5 bases). The CDR3 covers 16 residues. The germline CDR1 and CDR2 sequences are LGHNA and YNFKEQ. Trimming left V 4 bases short and J 1 base short, with 14 bases between. In nucleotides, the CDR3 is TGTGCCAGCAGCCTCAGAACGGAGCGGTCCTACAATGAGCAGTTCTTC. This codes for CASSLRTERSYNEQFF.

This rearrangement joins TRBV6-5 to TRBJ2-1; D perhaps matches TRBD1 (6 bases). This CDR3 is 15 amino acids long. V gave up 0 bases and J gave up 5 bases, with 11 bases separating them. Germline-derived CDR1 and CDR2 are MNHEY and SVGAGI. The CDR3 here is CASSYSGATNNEQFF. The CDR3 DNA reads TGTGCCAGCAGTTACTCGGGGGCGACTAACAATGAGCAGTTCTTC.

In its sample, this clonotype was seen a few times. The chain recombines TRBV2 with TRBJ2-2; 12 nucleotides align to TRBD2. With 8 bases clipped from V and 0 bases from J, the junction kept 16 bases outside the gene matches. The CDR3 is 20 amino acids. Per germline, CDR1 SNHLY and CDR2 FYNNEI. The CDR3 sequence: CASSPPRLAGDVANTGELFF. The CDR3 nucleotides are TGTGCCAGCTCACCACCGAGACTAGCGGGAGATGTGGCGAACACCGGGGAGCTGTTTTTT.

This clonotype was observed a few times. The CDR3 does not end in the conserved phenylalanine or tryptophan, so this is likely a read error. The chain recombines TRBV29-1 with TRBJ2-1, with D possibly TRBD2 on 6 matching bases. CDR3 size: 16 residues. Germline CDR1 reads SQVTM; CDR2 reads ANQGSEA. V gave up 3 bases and J gave up 0 bases, with 15 bases separating them. In DNA form, the CDR3 reads TGCAGCGTTGATCGCCCGGAGGGATCCTCCTACAATGAGCAGTTCCTC. Translated, it gives CSVDRPEGSSYNEQFL.

Many counts were recorded for this clonotype. V gene TRBV7-9 combines with J gene TRBJ1-5; tentatively, D is TRBD1 (5 bases). The V and J ends lost 5 bases and 7 bases respectively, with 15 bases between them. The CDR3 runs 14 residues. Per germline, CDR1 SEHNR and CDR2 FQNEAQ (reference sequence). The CDR3: CASSMTGTPQPQHF. CDR3 sequence (DNA): TGTGCCAGCAGCATGACCGGGACGCCCCAGCCCCAGCATTTT.

This clonotype has a count of ten or more. The genes are TRBV5-1 and TRBJ2-2, with TRBD2 identical over 9 bases. The V gene end was trimmed by 5 bases and the J gene end by 5 bases; junction bases not matched to a gene: 4. Germline V gene sequence: CDR1 SGHRS, CDR2 YFSETQ. The CDR3 loop spans 14 amino acids. CDR3 sequence (DNA): TGCGCCAGCAGTCTGCTAGCGGGGACCGGGGAGCTGTTTTTT. Protein product: CASSLLAGTGELFF.

The rearrangement uses TRBV18 and TRBJ2-5; D unresolved. The V gene's germline CDR1 is KGHSH and CDR2 LQKENI. CDR3 length: 12 amino acids. V was cut by 3 bases and J by 5 bases, with 7 bases left in between. The DNA of the CDR3 is TGTGCCAGCTCACCGGATCGCGAGACCCAGTACTTC. It codes for CASSPDRETQYF.

This clonotype occurred many times. The rearrangement joins TRBV6-5 to TRBJ2-7; 9 bases align to TRBD2. Trimming removed 4 bases from V and 1 base from J; junction bases left unmatched: 11. Germline values: CDR1 MNHEY, CDR2 SVGAGI. This CDR3 region has 17 residues. The CDR3 region is CASSSSGTSKRSYEQYF. The CDR3 DNA reads as TGTGCCAGCAGTTCCTCCGGGACTAGCAAAAGGTCCTACGAGCAGTACTTC.

The sample holds a few counts of this clonotype. In DNA, the CDR3 is TGCGCCAGCAATCTGGCAGAGAACACCGGGGAGCTGTTTTTT. Translating gives CASNLAENTGELFF. The chain couples TRBV10-2 to TRBJ2-2; D remains unclear. Deletions cut 7 bases from V and 1 base from J, with 10 bases between. Germline CDR1 is WSHSY and CDR2 is SAAADI. The CDR3 is made up of 14 amino acids.

This clonotype was recorded at least ten times. The chain uses TRBV11-2 and TRBJ2-7; tentative D call: TRBD2 (5 bases). Germline values: CDR1 SGHAT, CDR2 FQNNGV. This CDR3 has 15 residues. V was clipped by 0 bases and J by 0 bases, with 9 bases between them. The CDR3 DNA is TGTGCCAGCAGCTTAGAGCCGGGAATCTCCTACGAGCAGTACTTC. It codes for CASSLEPGISYEQYF.

This clonotype was counted many times. This rearrangement joins TRBV12-3 or TRBV12-4 to TRBJ2-1; D is uncertain. V was shortened by 4 bases and J by 8 bases, with 6 bases between the two germline ends. CDR3 length: 11 amino acids. CDR3 DNA: TGTGCCAGCAGTTCGTTTGATGAGCAGTTCTTC. This encodes CASSSFDEQFF.